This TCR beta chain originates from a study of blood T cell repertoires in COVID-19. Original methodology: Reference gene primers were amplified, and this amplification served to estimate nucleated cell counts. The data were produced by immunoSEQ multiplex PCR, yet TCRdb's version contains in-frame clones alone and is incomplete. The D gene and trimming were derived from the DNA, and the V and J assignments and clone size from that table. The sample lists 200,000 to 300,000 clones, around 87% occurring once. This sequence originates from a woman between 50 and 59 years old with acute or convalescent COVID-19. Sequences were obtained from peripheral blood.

The CDR3 loop is CASSFENSPLHF. CDR3 DNA sequence: TGCGCCAGCAGCTTTGAGAATTCACCCCTCCACTTT. The chain employs TRBV5-1 and TRBJ1-6; D not resolved. V lost 2 bases and J lost 7, with 4 bases in between. In germline, CDR1 is SGHRS, CDR2 YFSETQ. The CDR3 extends over 12 amino acids.